The 12 T cell receptor beta chains given below trace back to one sample, sequenced in a study of blood T cell repertoires in COVID-19. Repertoires were generated with immunoSEQ multiplex PCR, while TCRdb's copy carries only in-frame clones and drops some. The sample holds some 100,000 clones, more than 75% seen once. Material for sequencing was peripheral blood. These receptors were collected from a human donor in a cohort sampled during active COVID-19.

The gene calls are TRBV7-6 and TRBJ2-7, with TRBD1 matching over 9 bases. This CDR3 region has 16 residues. Germline V gene sequence: CDR1 SGHVS, CDR2 FNYEAQ. J gave up 3 bases and V 5 bases, and 11 bases lay outside the gene matches. The CDR3 sequence: CASSPRPGQGFYEQYF. CDR3 nucleotides: TGTGCCAGCAGCCCGAGGCCGGGACAGGGATTCTACGAGCAGTACTTC.

In this sample, this clone turned up once. This rearrangement joins TRBV5-6 to TRBJ2-2; 9 positions agree with TRBD1. With V trimmed by 7 bases and J by 6 bases, 1 base remained unmatched. CDR1 is SGHDT, CDR2 YYEEEE, per germline. The CDR3 consists of 12 residues. The DNA for the CDR3 is TGTGCCAGCGGGACAGGGTCCGGGGAGCTGTTTTTT. Residues: CASGTGSGELFF.

The chain combines TRBV27 with TRBJ1-1, with TRBD1 matching 8 bases. V shed 5 bases and J 2 bases; nucleotides not matched to a gene: 7. Germline CDR1 reads MNHEY; CDR2 reads SMNVEV (reference sequence). This CDR3 region has 15 residues. The CDR3 nucleotides read TGTGCCAGCAGTCCCAGACAGGGGATAAACACTGAAGCTTTCTTT. It codes for CASSPRQGINTEAFF.

The chain employs TRBV20-1 and TRBJ2-1; TRBD2 matches 8 bases. The CDR3 spans 17 residues. J lost 0 bases, V lost 3 bases, and 10 bases had no gene match. CDR1 DFQATT and CDR2 SNEGSKA come from the germline V gene (reference sequence). The DNA of the CDR3 is TGCAGTGCTAGTCCCAGGGGAAGCGGGGGCTCCTACAATGAGCAGTTCTTC. Amino acids: CSASPRGSGGSYNEQFF.

The gene calls are TRBV4-3 and TRBJ2-7; 7 bases fit TRBD2. There are 16 residues in the CDR3. V dropped 0 bases and J dropped 1; count of bases not matched to a gene: 6. Germline V lookup: CDR1 LGHNA, CDR2 YSLEER. The CDR3 nucleotides read TGCGCCAGCAGCCAAGATAGGCTAGCGGATTCCTACGAGCAGTACTTC. This encodes CASSQDRLADSYEQYF.

The V gene is TRBV5-8, the J gene TRBJ1-4; D may be TRBD1 (5 bases). This CDR3 has 17 amino acids. Trimming pared 0 bases from V and 4 bases from J, leaving 16 bases between. The germline gives CDR1 SGHTS, CDR2 YDEGEE. Written as DNA, the CDR3 is TGTGCCAGCAGCTTGGCCCCGGCCAGGGTCATTAATGAAAAACTGTTTTTT. Encoded protein: CASSLAPARVINEKLFF. The full variable domain, in which reference TRBV5-8 and TRBJ1-4 provide the parts outside the CDR3, is EAGVTQSPTHLIKTRGQQATLRCSPISGHTSVYWYQQALGLGLQFLLWYDEGEERNRGNFPPRFSGRQFPNYSSELNVNALELEDSALYLCASSLAPARVINEKLFFGSGTQLSVL.

Details on this clone: Distinct nucleotide sequences in the sample also encode this CDR3. This chain uses TRBV30 with TRBJ2-1; 13 positions agree with TRBD2. The V segment lost 7 bases and the J segment 0 bases; nucleotides outside the gene matches: 3. Germline V gene sequence: CDR1 GTSNPN, CDR2 SVGIG (reference sequence). CDR3 length: 15 residues. This chain's CDR3 is CASRTSGSSYNEQFF. CDR3 nucleotide sequence: TGTGCCTCCAGGACTAGCGGGAGCTCCTACAATGAGCAGTTCTTC.

The chain joins TRBV5-4 to TRBJ2-3, with 13 bases that match TRBD2. This CDR3 region has 16 residues. V trimming: 4 bases; J trimming: 5 bases; junction bases outside the gene matches: 7. The germline V gene has CDR1 SGHNT and CDR2 YYREEE (reference sequence). The DNA of the CDR3 is TGTGCCAGCAGCCCACGACTAGCGGGAGGTGGAGATACGCAGTATTTT. This translates into CASSPRLAGGGDTQYF. The whole variable domain, filled in from reference TRBV5-4 and TRBJ2-3, reads ETGVTQSPTHLIKTRGQQVTLRCSSQSGHNTVSWYQQALGQGPQFIFQYYREEENGRGNFPPRFSGLQFPNYSSELNVNALELDDSALYLCASSPRLAGGGDTQYFGPGTRLTVL.

The chain has TRBV7-9 and TRBJ2-7; 8 bases line up with TRBD1. V lost 0 bases to trimming and J lost 6 bases; unmatched junction nucleotides: 4. This CDR3 comprises 14 residues. Germline loops: CDR1 SEHNR, CDR2 FQNEAQ (reference sequence). This CDR3 reads CASSLAGQEGEQYF. The CDR3 DNA reads as TGTGCCAGCAGCTTAGCGGGACAGGAGGGCGAGCAGTACTTC.

This clone was counted once. The chain joins TRBV4-1 to TRBJ1-1; weak D call: TRBD1 (5 bases). V lost 4 bases to trimming and J lost 4 bases, with 16 bases between them. The CDR3 is 15 residues long. Germline lookup yields CDR1 MGHRA and CDR2 YSYEKL. CDR3 sequence (DNA): TGCGCCAGCAGCCCCGCTTCGGGGGGTTTCACTGAAGCTTTCTTT. This translates into CASSPASGGFTEAFF.

The chain employs TRBV19 and TRBJ1-4; a possible D gene is TRBD1 (5 bases). From germline, CDR1 is LNHDA and CDR2 SQIVND (reference sequence). The CDR3 extends over 13 amino acids. Trimming stripped 8 bases from V and 14 bases from J, with 21 bases between. The DNA for the CDR3 is TGTGCCAGTTCCGAGTCCGGGACTACCAACCTGTTTTTT. Protein product: CASSESGTTNLFF.

V gene TRBV11-3 combines with J gene TRBJ1-6; D may be TRBD1 (6 bases). The germline gives CDR1 SGHNT, CDR2 YENEEA. The CDR3 is 13 residues long. V lost 2 bases to trimming and J lost 10 bases, with 9 bases between them. In nucleotides, the CDR3 is TGTGCCAGCAGCTTAAACAGGGAATCACCCCTCCACTTT. It is translated as CASSLNRESPLHF.